The 22 T cell receptor beta chains given below trace back to one sample, sequenced in a study of OX40 agonist ivuxolimab in advanced cancers. Libraries were built with the immunoSEQ multiplex PCR assay. In its TCRdb copy, this immuneACCESS table keeps in-frame sequences only and misses some clones. Where compared with another copy, unresolved V genes explain less than half of these, and the others have no known cause. The sample table records tens of thousands of clones; about 87% of these occur just once. The leading ten clones occupy approximately 23% of the sample. Specimen: CD4+ or CD8+ T cells sorted from blood, collected in a trial of the OX40 agonist ivuxolimab. The origin of the receptors is an adult with an advanced solid tumor such as melanoma, head and neck, liver or kidney cancer.

The chain carries TRBV28 and TRBJ2-3; 11 bases match TRBD2. Germline lookup yields CDR1 MDHEN and CDR2 SYDVKM. With V trimmed by 2 bases and J by 6 bases, 16 bases remained unmatched. The CDR3 contains 19 residues. CDR3 in amino acids: CASSLPNIATSGIKDTQYF. In DNA form, the CDR3 reads TGTGCCAGCAGTTTACCAAACATCGCGACTAGCGGGATTAAGGATACGCAGTATTTT. The entire variable domain, with the rest obtained from reference TRBV28 and TRBJ2-3, is as follows: DVKVTQSSRYLVKRTGEKVFLECVQDMDHENMFWYRQDPGLGLRLIYFSYDVKMKEKGDIPEGYSVSREKKERFSLILESASTNQTSMYLCASSLPNIATSGIKDTQYFGPGTRLTVL.

This clone was observed once. The chain has TRBV9 and TRBJ1-5; D perhaps matches TRBD1 (6 bases). V dropped 3 bases and J dropped 6 bases, with 10 bases sitting between them. The germline gives CDR1 SGDLS, CDR2 YYNGEE. The CDR3 runs to 13 residues. In DNA form, the CDR3 reads TGTGCCAGCAGCGCCTCAGGGGCTCAGCCCCAGCATTTT. As protein: CASSASGAQPQHF.

This chain connects TRBV10-1 to TRBJ2-7, with D perhaps matching TRBD1 (6 bases). Germline V gene sequence: CDR1 WNHNN, CDR2 SYGVQD (reference sequence). There are 14 residues in the CDR3. Between the trimmed V and J ends, which lost 0 bases and 4 bases, there was a span of 10 bases. The CDR3 nucleotides read TGCGCCAGCAGTGAGTCGGGGGCTTCTTACGAGCAGTACTTC. Translating it yields CASSESGASYEQYF.

The chain joins TRBV27 to TRBJ2-2, with 7 bases identical to TRBD1. CDR3 length: 15 amino acids. V was pared by 3 bases and J by 3 bases, with 4 bases of the junction left unmatched. The germline V gene encodes CDR1 MNHEY and CDR2 SMNVEV (reference sequence). The CDR3 protein is CASSFRDSYTGELFF. CDR3 nucleotides: TGTGCCAGCAGTTTCCGGGACAGTTACACCGGGGAGCTGTTTTTT.

The genes are TRBV19 and TRBJ1-1, with D perhaps matching TRBD1 (6 bases). This CDR3 has 12 residues. V was trimmed by 6 bases and J by 4 bases, leaving 9 bases between them. Germline assignment: CDR1 LNHDA and CDR2 SQIVND (reference sequence). The CDR3 nucleotides are TGTGCCAGTAGAGAGGGGGGCACTGAAGCTTTCTTT. Amino acids: CASREGGTEAFF.

The chain links TRBV28 to TRBJ2-7; D ambiguous. CDR3 length: 12 amino acids. Germline assignment: CDR1 MDHEN and CDR2 SYDVKM. V gave up 7 bases and J gave up 5 bases, with 12 bases separating them. Here the CDR3 DNA reads TGTGCCAGCAATACGGGTTTGGACGAGCAGTACTTC. It is translated as CASNTGLDEQYF.

This clone was found once. The DNA for the CDR3 is TGTGCCAGCAGAAACAGGGGGGATTTGGAGTACTTC. The encoded protein is CASRNRGDLEYF. The chain is built from TRBV7-9 and TRBJ2-7; TRBD1 agrees at 8 bases. The CDR3 sequence is 12 residues long. In germline, CDR1 is SEHNR, CDR2 FQNEAQ (reference sequence). The J segment lost 11 bases and the V segment lost 6 bases, leaving 9 bases of the junction unmatched.

V and J are TRBV27 and TRBJ2-7; TRBD2 matches at 10 bases. Trimming took 4 bases from V and 3 from J; bases not matched to a gene: 3. The V gene's germline CDR1 is MNHEY and CDR2 SMNVEV (reference sequence). The CDR3 runs 14 residues. The DNA of the CDR3 is TGTGCCAGCAGTTCGTTAGCGGGAGGCTACGAGCAGTACTTC. Amino acids: CASSSLAGGYEQYF.

The V and J genes are TRBV7-9 and TRBJ1-1; perhaps TRBD1 as D (5 bases). This CDR3 is 12 amino acids long. Trimming took off 5 bases at V and 8 bases at J, with 12 bases between the two ends. Germline V gene data show CDR1 as SEHNR and CDR2 as FQNEAQ (reference sequence). The CDR3 nucleotides read TGTGCCAGCAGCCTCCGGACACCCGAAGCTTTCTTT. Translated, it gives CASSLRTPEAFF.

The rearrangement uses TRBV7-6 and TRBJ2-5; no firm D call. Germline V lookup: CDR1 SGHVS, CDR2 FNYEAQ. The CDR3 is 14 residues long. The germline V and J ends were trimmed by 1 base and 5 bases, with 11 bases remaining between them. The CDR3 DNA reads TGTGCCAGCAGCTTAGTCGTGGGCGCGGAGACCCAGTACTTC. Translated, it gives CASSLVVGAETQYF.

The chain combines TRBV28 with TRBJ2-3, with TRBD1 identical over 7 bases. There are 15 residues in the CDR3. V shed 4 bases and J 0 bases; nucleotides not matched to a gene: 4. Germline assignment: CDR1 MDHEN and CDR2 SYDVKM. The CDR3 sequence: CASSSGTASTDTQYF. The CDR3 DNA reads TGTGCCAGCAGTTCTGGGACAGCTAGCACAGATACGCAGTATTTT.

In its sample, this clone was seen once. The DNA for the CDR3 is TGTGCCAGCACCTGGGGGGCAGGAGTCTCCTACGAGCAGTACTTC. Protein: CASTWGAGVSYEQYF. The chain is built from TRBV5-4 and TRBJ2-7; TRBD1 or TRBD2 may be the D gene (6 bases each). Germline assignment: CDR1 SGHNT and CDR2 YYREEE (reference sequence). V was shortened by 6 bases and J by 0 bases, with 16 bases between the two germline ends. This CDR3 is 15 amino acids long.

The V gene is TRBV5-5, the J gene TRBJ1-2; no reliable D call. V was cut by 0 bases and J by 8 bases, with 17 bases left in between. This CDR3 is 15 amino acids long. Germline V lookup: CDR1 SGHKS, CDR2 YYEKEE (reference sequence). This CDR3 reads CASSLGADIGWGYTF. DNA for the CDR3: TGTGCCAGCAGCTTGGGGGCGGATATTGGCTGGGGCTACACCTTC.

V gene TRBV11-2 combines with J gene TRBJ2-7; D is possibly TRBD2 (5 bases). Between the trimmed V and J ends, which lost 6 bases and 2 bases, there was a span of 17 bases. The germline gives CDR1 SGHAT, CDR2 FQNNGV. CDR3 length equals 15 residues. The DNA for the CDR3 is TGTGCCAGCAGGGCTCCGGGGAGCACCACCTACGAGCAGTACTTC. The encoded protein is CASRAPGSTTYEQYF.

The chain's CDR3 is CASSMGQSYEQYF. The CDR3 bases are TGTGCCAGTAGTATGGGACAGTCCTACGAGCAGTACTTC. The chain uses TRBV19 and TRBJ2-7; 7 nucleotides match TRBD1. V lost 3 bases, J lost 1 base, and 0 bases stayed unmatched. This CDR3 spans 13 amino acids. The germline CDR1 and CDR2 sequences are LNHDA and SQIVND (reference sequence).

This chain's CDR3 is CASSLGDTQYF. The CDR3 nucleotides read TGTGCCAGTAGTTTAGGAGATACGCAGTATTTT. The J gene is TRBJ2-3, the V gene TRBV19; D is undetermined. This CDR3 comprises 11 residues. V was cut by 5 bases and J by 5 bases, with 5 bases left in between. Germline loops: CDR1 LNHDA, CDR2 SQIVND (reference sequence).

V usage is TRBV5-6 and J usage is TRBJ1-1, with a weak D call TRBD1 (6 bases). V lost 5 bases, J lost 6 bases, and 17 bases lay in between. CDR1 and CDR2 (germline): SGHDT, YYEEEE. This CDR3 region has 14 residues. The CDR3 spells CASRMSGAGSEAFF. For the CDR3, the DNA is TGTGCCAGCAGAATGTCGGGGGCCGGCTCTGAAGCTTTCTTT. Full variable domain (rest looked up from reference TRBV5-6 and TRBJ1-1): DAGVTQSPTHLIKTRGQQVTLRCSPKSGHDTVSWYQQALGQGPQFIFQYYEEEERQRGNFPDRFSGHQFPNYSSELNVNALLLGDSALYLCASRMSGAGSEAFFGQGTRLTVV.

The V and J genes are TRBV16 and TRBJ1-2, with a possible D match to TRBD1 (5 bases). Germline V gene sequence: CDR1 KGHSY, CDR2 FQNENV. Trimming stripped 4 bases from V and 3 bases from J, with 9 bases between. The CDR3 contains 13 residues. The CDR3 loop reads CASSRLQDYGYTF. In nucleotides, the CDR3 is TGTGCCAGCAGCCGTTTACAGGACTATGGCTACACCTTC.

The chain carries TRBV9 and TRBJ2-1; D is uncertain. The CDR3 runs 17 residues. Germline V gives CDR1 SGDLS, CDR2 YYNGEE. V shed 3 bases and J shed 2 bases, with 18 bases lying between them. In DNA, the CDR3 is TGTGCCAGCAGCGCCCCCCCCAGGAAATCGGCCTACAATGAGCAGTTCTTC. Amino acid sequence: CASSAPPRKSAYNEQFF.

The chain joins TRBV10-3 to TRBJ2-1; D may correspond to TRBD1 or TRBD2 (6 bases each). Germline lookup yields CDR1 ENHRY and CDR2 SYGVKD. V was trimmed by 10 bases and J by 5 bases, leaving 30 bases between them. The CDR3 is made up of 18 amino acids. CDR3 DNA sequence: TGTGCCACCAAACCCTTAAGGGGGGAGGACGCCGCAGACAATGAGCAGTTCTTC. Protein: CATKPLRGEDAADNEQFF.

This chain uses TRBV9 with TRBJ2-2; 9 bases map to TRBD2. V dropped 4 bases and J dropped 1; count of bases not matched to a gene: 11. The CDR3 consists of 18 residues. CDR1 and CDR2 (germline): SGDLS, YYNGEE. CDR3 loop: CASSQRGGRARNTGELFF. The DNA for the CDR3 is TGTGCCAGCAGCCAAAGGGGCGGGAGGGCCAGGAACACCGGGGAGCTGTTTTTT.

The chain carries TRBV9 and TRBJ2-1, with D unresolved. Trimming left V 0 bases short and J 3 bases short, with 4 bases between. CDR3 length equals 13 residues. Germline CDR1 and CDR2: SGDLS and YYNGEE. The DNA of the CDR3 is TGTGCCAGCAGCGTAGAAGGCTACAATGAGCAGTTCTTC. It is translated as CASSVEGYNEQFF. Drawing the rest from reference TRBV9 and TRBJ2-1, the complete variable domain is DSGVTQTPKHLITATGQRVTLRCSPRSGDLSVYWYQQSLDQGLQFLIQYYNGEERAKGNILERFSAQQFPDLHSELNLSSLELGDSALYFCASSVEGYNEQFFGPGTRLTVL.